The rows below give T cell receptor beta chains drawn from one sample of a study of blood T cells in healthy people across ages. One entry per CDR3 protein results from TCRdb running MiXCR on the 5' RACE reads. Among some 1.5 million distinct CDR3 sequences listed, 35% to 45% were seen once. Sample: blood. All receptors derive from a woman between 18 and 29 years old in good health. The CDR3 runs from the conserved cysteine through the conserved F or W. D genes are given only for firm matches. The size entry is marked missing in some rows and otherwise reads once, few, many or a size class.

>TRBV20-1|NA|NA|TRBJ1-6
TGCAGTGCTCCCAACCCGAAAGATAATTCACCCCTCCACTTT
CSAPNPKDNSPLHF
>TRBV7-2|TRBD2|NA|TRBJ2-5
TGTGCCAGCAGCTTAGAACTAGCGGGGCACAATGAGCAGTACTTC
CASSLELAGHNEQYF
>TRBV6-2/TRBV6-3|TRBD1|few|TRBJ1-1
TGTGCCAGCAACTTGGACAGGCACATGAACACTGAAGCTTTCTTT
CASNLDRHMNTEAFF
>TRBV6-2/TRBV6-3|NA|few|TRBJ1-2
TGTGCCAGCAGCAACAGGGCACTTAACTATGGCTACACCTTC
CASSNRALNYGYTF
>TRBV7-2|NA|NA|TRBJ1-2
TGTGCCAGCAGCTTAGCGCTGGGAGGGAATGGCTACACCTTC
CASSLALGGNGYTF
>TRBV29-1|NA|NA|TRBJ1-1
TGCAGCGTATCCGGGCGCGCTGGCACTGAAGCTTTCTTT
CSVSGRAGTEAFF
>TRBV4-3|TRBD1|NA|TRBJ2-3
TGCGCCAGCAGCCAACTGACAGGGGGCTTCGCAGATACGCAGTATTTT
CASSQLTGGFADTQYF
>TRBV29-1|TRBD1|NA|TRBJ2-7
TGCAGCGTGGGGACCTCGGGACAGGGGGCGACTTACGAGCAGTACTTC
CSVGTSGQGATYEQYF
>TRBV6-5|NA|NA|TRBJ2-3
TGTGCCAGCAGAGGGCCGGGGTATACGCAGTATTTT
CASRGPGYTQYF
>TRBV20-1|NA|many|TRBJ1-5
TGCAGTGCTAGTAGCCTTAATCAGCCCCAGCATTTT
CSASSLNQPQHF
>TRBV27|TRBD2|few|TRBJ2-5
TGTGCCAGCAGTCCCCTGGGACTAGGAGCGGAGACCCAGTACTTC
CASSPLGLGAETQYF
>TRBV20-1|NA|few|TRBJ1-4
TGCAGTGCTAGAGAAGGGCCTAATGAAAAACTGTTTTTT
CSAREGPNEKLFF
>TRBV11-2|NA|few|TRBJ2-7
TGTGCCAGCAACTCAATAAAGGCTCGACGTGTCCCCTACGAGCAGTACTTC
CASNSIKARRVPYEQYF
>TRBV12-3/TRBV12-4|TRBD1|NA|TRBJ1-4
TGTGCCAGCAGTTCGACAGGGTCGGCACTGTTTTTT
CASSSTGSALFF
>TRBV12-3/TRBV12-4|NA|NA|TRBJ2-7
TGTGCCTGCAGCCGGGACACTTACGAGCAGTACTTC
CACSRDTYEQYF
>TRBV7-9|NA|NA|TRBJ2-2
TGTGCCAGCAGCGTAACAGGGCGGACCGGGGAGCTGTTTTTT
CASSVTGRTGELFF
>TRBV28|NA|NA|TRBJ2-5
TGTGCCAGCAGTTTCCCAGGGACCCCCGTCAATGAGCAGTACTTC
CASSFPGTPVNEQYF
>TRBV3-1|NA|NA|TRBJ1-1
TGTGCCACCGCAGACACGTACACTGAAGCTTTTTTT
CATADTYTEAFF
>TRBV7-3|TRBD1|once|TRBJ2-3
TGTGCCAGCAGCATTACCGGGACAGGGGGTGCAGATACGCAGTATTTT
CASSITGTGGADTQYF
>TRBV11-2|NA|NA|TRBJ2-3
TGTGCCAGCAGCTCCCGGGACCTTTACTCCACAGATACGCAGTATTTT
CASSSRDLYSTDTQYF
>TRBV4-2|NA|few|TRBJ2-7
TGTGCCAGCAGCCCCCGGGTAGGCGACTACTACGAGCAGTACTTC
CASSPRVGDYYEQYF
>TRBV3-1|TRBD1|few|TRBJ2-7
TGTGCCAGCAGCCAAGGTTCTGGACAGGATTCCAACGAGCAGTACTTC
CASSQGSGQDSNEQYF
>TRBV27|TRBD2|NA|TRBJ2-2
TGTGCCAGCAGTTCCTCGCAACTAGCGGGGGGGTGGACCGGGGAGCTGTTTTTT
CASSSSQLAGGWTGELFF
>TRBV6-1|TRBD1|NA|TRBJ1-2
TGTGCCAGCAGTTGGGGACAGACTAACTATGGCTACACCTTC
CASSWGQTNYGYTF
>TRBV9|NA|NA|TRBJ1-1
TGTGCCAGCAGCGTAGTGGGGGGAGACACTGAAGCTTTCTTT
CASSVVGGDTEAFF
>TRBV18|TRBD1|few|TRBJ1-2
TGTGCCAGCTCCCGTGGACAGGGGACGTCTAACTATGGCTACACCTTC
CASSRGQGTSNYGYTF
>TRBV5-1|NA|few|TRBJ1-2
TGCGCCAGCAGCCAGGACATACGATCCTATGGCTACACCTTC
CASSQDIRSYGYTF